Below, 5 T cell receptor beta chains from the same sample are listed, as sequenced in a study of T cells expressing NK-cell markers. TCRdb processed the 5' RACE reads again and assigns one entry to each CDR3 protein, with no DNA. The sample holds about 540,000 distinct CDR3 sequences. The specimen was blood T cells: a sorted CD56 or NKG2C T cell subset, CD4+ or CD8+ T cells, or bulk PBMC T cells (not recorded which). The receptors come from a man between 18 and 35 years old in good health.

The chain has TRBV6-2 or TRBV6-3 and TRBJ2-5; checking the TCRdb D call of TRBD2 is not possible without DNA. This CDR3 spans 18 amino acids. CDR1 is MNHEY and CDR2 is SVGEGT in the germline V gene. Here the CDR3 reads CASSYTFSLGGPKETQYF.

The CDR3 region is CASSFIPGANTGELFF. J is TRBJ2-2 and V is TRBV27; with no DNA, the TCRdb D assignment of TRBD1 cannot be verified. The CDR3 extends over 16 amino acids. CDR1 MNHEY and CDR2 SMNVEV come from the germline V gene (reference sequence).

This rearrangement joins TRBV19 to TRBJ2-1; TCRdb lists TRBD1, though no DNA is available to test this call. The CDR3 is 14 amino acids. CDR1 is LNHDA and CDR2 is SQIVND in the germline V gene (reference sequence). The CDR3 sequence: CASRMTGGSDEQFF.

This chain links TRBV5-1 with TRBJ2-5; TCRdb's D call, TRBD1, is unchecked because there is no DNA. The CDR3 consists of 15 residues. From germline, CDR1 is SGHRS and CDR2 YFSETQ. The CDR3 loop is CASGRGPLEEETQYF.

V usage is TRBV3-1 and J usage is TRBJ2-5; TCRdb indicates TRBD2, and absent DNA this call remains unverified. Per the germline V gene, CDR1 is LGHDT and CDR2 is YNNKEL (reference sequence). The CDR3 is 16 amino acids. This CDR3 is CASSYGLAGDRETQYF.